This note documents a single TCR beta chain sequence. The sample belongs to a study of technical replicates of blood from several donors. TCRdb keeps only in-frame clones here, not all; method: immunoSEQ multiplex PCR. Found here are about 82,000 clones, roughly 90% of them singletons; the top ten hold approximately 0.39%. The CDR3 has 16 residues. Germline-derived CDR1 and CDR2 are MDHEN and SYDVKM. The ends were cut back, 5 bases at V and 4 bases at J, with 21 bases in the middle. The source material was T cells isolated from PBMCs. The chain is built from TRBV28 and TRBJ2-7; D is perhaps TRBD1 (6 bases). This TCR was sampled from a human donor in good health. The CDR3 DNA follows: TGTGCCAGCAGTCTACCAGCGACAGGCTTAGGATACGAGCAGTACTTC. As protein: CASSLPATGLGYEQYF.